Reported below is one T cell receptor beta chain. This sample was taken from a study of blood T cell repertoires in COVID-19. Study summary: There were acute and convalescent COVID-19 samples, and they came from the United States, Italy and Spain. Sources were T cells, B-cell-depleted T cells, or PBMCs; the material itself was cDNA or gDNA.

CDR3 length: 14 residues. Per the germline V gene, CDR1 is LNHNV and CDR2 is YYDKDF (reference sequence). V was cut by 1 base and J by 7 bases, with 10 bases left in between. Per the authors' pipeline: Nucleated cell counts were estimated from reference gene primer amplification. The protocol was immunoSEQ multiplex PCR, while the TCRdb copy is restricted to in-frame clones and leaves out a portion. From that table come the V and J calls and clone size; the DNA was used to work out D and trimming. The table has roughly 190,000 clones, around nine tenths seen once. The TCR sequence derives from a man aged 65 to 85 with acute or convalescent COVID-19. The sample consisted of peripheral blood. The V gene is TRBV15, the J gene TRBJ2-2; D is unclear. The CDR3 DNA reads TGTGCCACCAGCAGAGCCCCAGCGATCGGGGAGCTGTTTTTT. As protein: CATSRAPAIGELFF.